These 13 T cell receptor beta chains were sequenced from one sample in a study of shared clonotypes between healthy human individuals (dated by TCRdb to the early 2020s). Library prep was done by the immunoSEQ multiplex PCR assay. TCRdb provides this immuneACCESS table in a form limited to in-frame rearrangements. Some clones are lacking; in checked studies, under half of them reflect an unresolved V gene, and why the rest are absent is not known. The sample table records roughly 2.2 million clones; about nine tenths of these occur just once. The ten largest clones capture approximately 0.41% of the sample. The sample consisted of naive CD4+ T cells from PBMCs. The cell subset or site tag for this specimen amounts to: CD45RA+ positively selected. All receptors derive from a man between 18 and 35 years old in good health. Some clones in this sample may be carry-over from other donors' samples.

The CDR3 sequence: CSAARDNEQFF. In DNA, the CDR3 is TGCAGTGCTGCGCGGGACAATGAGCAGTTCTTC. The chain links TRBV20-1 to TRBJ2-1, with D tentatively TRBD2 (5 bases). V dropped 5 bases and J dropped 5 bases, with 7 bases sitting between them. The CDR3 spans 11 residues. In germline, CDR1 is DFQATT, CDR2 SNEGSKA (reference sequence).

The chain joins TRBV5-1 to TRBJ1-2; D is ambiguous. Trimming pared 0 bases from V and 0 bases from J, leaving 12 bases between. CDR3 length: 16 amino acids. CDR1 is SGHRS and CDR2 is YFSETQ in the germline V gene. The CDR3 is CASSLDPGRSNYGYTF. The CDR3, as DNA: TGCGCCAGCAGCTTGGACCCAGGCCGCTCTAACTATGGCTACACCTTC.

The chain employs TRBV7-8 and TRBJ2-1; tentatively, D is TRBD2 (6 bases). The CDR3 contains 14 residues. Per the germline V gene, CDR1 is SGHVS and CDR2 is FQNEAQ. V lost 7 bases to trimming and J lost 6 bases, with 16 bases between them. CDR3: CASIEGLSLNEQFF. The CDR3 DNA reads TGTGCCAGCATAGAAGGACTATCACTCAATGAGCAGTTCTTC. The entire variable domain, with the rest obtained from reference TRBV7-8 and TRBJ2-1, is as follows: GAGVSQSPRYKVAKRGQDVALRCDPISGHVSLFWYQQALGQGPEFLTYFQNEAQLDKSGLPSDRFFAERPEGSVSTLKIQRTQQEDSAVYLCASIEGLSLNEQFFGPGTRLTVL.

For the CDR3, the DNA is TGTGCCAGCTCACCAAGTGGAGGGGGAAGTAGCCACTATGGCTACACCTTC. This gives the protein CASSPSGGGSSHYGYTF. V gene TRBV18 combines with J gene TRBJ1-2; perhaps TRBD1 as D (6 bases). Germline lookup yields CDR1 KGHSH and CDR2 LQKENI. CDR3 length equals 17 residues. V lost 2 bases, J lost 3 bases, and 19 bases lay in between.

Worth noting for this clone: This specimen includes other DNA sequences encoding the same CDR3. V gene TRBV5-1 combines with J gene TRBJ2-7, with D perhaps TRBD1 or TRBD2 (5 bases each). Trimming stripped 0 bases from V and 2 bases from J, with 6 bases between. Germline V gene sequence: CDR1 SGHRS, CDR2 YFSETQ. CDR3 size: 13 residues. The CDR3 nucleotides read TGCGCCAGCAGCTTGGCGGGGCCCTACGAGCAGTACTTC. Its protein is CASSLAGPYEQYF.

This CDR3 reads CASSPLPSGYNEQFF. The CDR3 DNA reads as TGTGCCAGCAGCCCGCTTCCTAGCGGCTACAATGAGCAGTTCTTC. The chain carries TRBV7-7 and TRBJ2-1; 7 bases map to TRBD2. The CDR3 is made up of 15 amino acids. V was clipped by 5 bases and J by 3 bases; unmatched bases: 7. Germline V gives CDR1 SSHAT, CDR2 FNYEAQ (reference sequence).

The V and J genes are TRBV28 and TRBJ2-1, with TRBD2 identical over 8 bases. This CDR3 is built from 17 residues. Germline CDR1 is MDHEN and CDR2 is SYDVKM. V was pared by 7 bases and J by 2 bases, with 13 bases of the junction left unmatched. The CDR3 sequence is CASIPTGGRSTYNEQFF. CDR3 nucleotides: TGTGCCAGCATCCCCACGGGGGGGAGGTCGACCTACAATGAGCAGTTCTTC.

This chain uses TRBV10-3 with TRBJ2-1; no firm D call. The V and J ends lost 3 bases and 5 bases respectively, with 14 bases between them. There are 15 residues in the CDR3. Germline V gene data show CDR1 as ENHRY and CDR2 as SYGVKD. The CDR3 DNA is TGTGCCATCAGTGAACTTTCTCGACCCAACAATGAGCAGTTCTTC. Its translation is CAISELSRPNNEQFF.

The CDR3 loop is CASSLGIADTQYF. CDR3 nucleotides: TGTGCCAGCAGCTTAGGGATCGCAGATACGCAGTATTTT. This chain joins TRBV7-6 and TRBJ2-3; D is ambiguous. V lost 1 base, J lost 4 bases, and 6 bases lay in between. CDR1 is SGHVS, CDR2 FNYEAQ, per germline. The CDR3 covers 13 residues.

Regarding this clone: Other DNA sequences in this specimen translate into the identical CDR3. In DNA form, the CDR3 reads TGCGCCAGCAGCTTGCAGGGTGGGGCAACTAATGAAAAACTGTTTTTT. It codes for CASSLQGGATNEKLFF. This chain joins TRBV5-1 and TRBJ1-4; D may be TRBD1 (5 bases). The germline V gene has CDR1 SGHRS and CDR2 YFSETQ. The CDR3 contains 16 residues. Trimming left V 1 base short and J 0 bases short, with 10 bases between.

This clone came up a few times. The chain joins TRBV2 to TRBJ1-1; D perhaps matches TRBD1 (5 bases). The CDR3 has 11 residues. The V end lost 4 bases, the J end lost 8 bases, and 8 bases lay between the germline ends. The V gene's germline CDR1 is SNHLY and CDR2 FYNNEI. CDR3 amino acids: CASSVGLEAFF. In DNA, the CDR3 is TGTGCCAGCAGTGTGGGGCTAGAAGCTTTCTTT. The full variable domain, rest sourced from reference TRBV2 and TRBJ1-1, is EPEVTQTPSHQVTQMGQEVILRCVPISNHLYFYWYRQILGQKVEFLVSFYNNEISEKSEIFDDQFSVERPDGSNFTLKIRSTKLEDSAMYFCASSVGLEAFFGQGTRLTVV.

V gene TRBV7-3 combines with J gene TRBJ2-2, with no clear D. The V end was cut by 5 bases, the J end by 5 bases, with 9 bases between. This CDR3 has 13 amino acids. Germline V CDR1 and CDR2: SGHTA, FQGTGA. The CDR3 DNA reads as TGTGCCAGCAGCCCTACGATTACCGGGGAGCTGTTTTTT. Protein: CASSPTITGELFF.

This chain links TRBV6-5 with TRBJ2-2; 10 bases agree with TRBD1. Trimming cost V 6 bases and J 1 base; bases outside gene matches: 2. The CDR3 sequence is 15 residues long. Germline V lookup: CDR1 MNHEY, CDR2 SVGAGI. The CDR3 is CASSRTGGNTGELFF. As DNA, the CDR3 is TGTGCCAGCAGCAGGACAGGGGGGAACACCGGGGAGCTGTTTTTT.